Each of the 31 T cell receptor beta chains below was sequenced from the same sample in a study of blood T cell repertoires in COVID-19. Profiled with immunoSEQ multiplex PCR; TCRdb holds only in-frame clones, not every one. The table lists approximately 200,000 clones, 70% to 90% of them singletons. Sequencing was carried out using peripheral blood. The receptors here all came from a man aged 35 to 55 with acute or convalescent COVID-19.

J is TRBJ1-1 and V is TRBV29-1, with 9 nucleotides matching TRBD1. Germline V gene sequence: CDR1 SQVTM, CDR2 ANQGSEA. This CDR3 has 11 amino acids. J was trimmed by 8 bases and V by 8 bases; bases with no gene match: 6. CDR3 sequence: CSSLGTGEAFF. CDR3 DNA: TGCAGCTCCTTGGGGACAGGGGAAGCTTTCTTT. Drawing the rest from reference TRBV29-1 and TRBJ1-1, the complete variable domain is SAVISQKPSRDICQRGTSLTIQCQVDSQVTMMFWYRQQPGQSLTLIATANQGSEATYESGFVIDKFPISRPNLTFSTLTVSNMSPEDSSIYLCSSLGTGEAFFGQGTRLTVV.

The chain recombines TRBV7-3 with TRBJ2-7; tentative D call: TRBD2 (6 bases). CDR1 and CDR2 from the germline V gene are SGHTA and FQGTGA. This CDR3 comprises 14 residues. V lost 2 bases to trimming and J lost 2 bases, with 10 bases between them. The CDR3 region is CASSLQGGPYEQYF. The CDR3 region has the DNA TGTGCCAGCAGCTTACAGGGAGGCCCCTACGAGCAGTACTTC.

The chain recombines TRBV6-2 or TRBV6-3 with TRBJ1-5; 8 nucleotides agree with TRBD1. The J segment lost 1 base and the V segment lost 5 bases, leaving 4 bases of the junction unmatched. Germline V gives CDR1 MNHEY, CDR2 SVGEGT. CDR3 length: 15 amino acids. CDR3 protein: CASSGTGASNQPQHF. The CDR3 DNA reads TGTGCCAGCAGTGGGACAGGTGCAAGCAATCAGCCCCAGCATTTT.

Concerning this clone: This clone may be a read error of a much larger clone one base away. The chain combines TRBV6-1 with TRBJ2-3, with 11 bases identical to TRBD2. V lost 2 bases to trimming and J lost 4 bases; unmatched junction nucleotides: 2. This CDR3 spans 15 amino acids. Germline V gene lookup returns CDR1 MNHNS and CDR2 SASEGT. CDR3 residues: CASSEIAGGPDTQYF. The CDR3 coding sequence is TGTGCCAGCAGTGAAATAGCGGGGGGGCCAGATACGCAGTATTTT.

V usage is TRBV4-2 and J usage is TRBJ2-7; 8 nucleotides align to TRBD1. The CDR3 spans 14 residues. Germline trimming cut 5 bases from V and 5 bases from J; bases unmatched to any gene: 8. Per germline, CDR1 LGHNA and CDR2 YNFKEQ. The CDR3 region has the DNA TGTGCCAGCAGCTTGCGGACAGGGAGTCACGAGCAGTACTTC. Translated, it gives CASSLRTGSHEQYF.

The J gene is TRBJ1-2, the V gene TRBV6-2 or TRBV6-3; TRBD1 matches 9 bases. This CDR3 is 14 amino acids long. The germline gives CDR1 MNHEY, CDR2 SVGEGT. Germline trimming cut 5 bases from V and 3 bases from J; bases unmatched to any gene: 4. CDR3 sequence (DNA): TGTGCCAGCAGTCGGGACAGGGAGGACTATGGCTACACCTTC. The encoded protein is CASSRDREDYGYTF.

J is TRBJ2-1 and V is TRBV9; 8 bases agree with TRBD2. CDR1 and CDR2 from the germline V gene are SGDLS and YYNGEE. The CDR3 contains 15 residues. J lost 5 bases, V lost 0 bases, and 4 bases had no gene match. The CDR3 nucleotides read TGTGCCAGCAGCGTAGAGACAGCGGGGGACAATGAGCAGTTCTTC. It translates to CASSVETAGDNEQFF.

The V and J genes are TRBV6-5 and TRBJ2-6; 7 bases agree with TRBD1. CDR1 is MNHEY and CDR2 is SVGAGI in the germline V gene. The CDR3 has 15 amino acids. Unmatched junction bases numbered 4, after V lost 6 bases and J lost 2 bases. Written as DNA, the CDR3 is TGTGCCAGCAGGCCTACAGGGGCTGGGGCCAACGTCCTGACTTTC. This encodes CASRPTGAGANVLTF.

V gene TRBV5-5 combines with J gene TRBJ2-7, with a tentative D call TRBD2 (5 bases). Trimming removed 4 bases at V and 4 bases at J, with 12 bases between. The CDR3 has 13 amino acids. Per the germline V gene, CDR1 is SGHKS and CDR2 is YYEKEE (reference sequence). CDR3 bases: TGTGCCAGCAGCCCGGCGCCGGGGTACGAGCAGTACTTC. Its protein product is CASSPAPGYEQYF.

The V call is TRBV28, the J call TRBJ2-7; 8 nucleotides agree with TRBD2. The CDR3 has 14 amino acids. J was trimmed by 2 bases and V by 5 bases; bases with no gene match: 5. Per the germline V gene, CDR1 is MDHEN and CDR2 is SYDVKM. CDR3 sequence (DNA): TGTGCCAGCAGTGAGACGGGGGGGGCCTACGAGCAGTACTTC. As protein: CASSETGGAYEQYF.

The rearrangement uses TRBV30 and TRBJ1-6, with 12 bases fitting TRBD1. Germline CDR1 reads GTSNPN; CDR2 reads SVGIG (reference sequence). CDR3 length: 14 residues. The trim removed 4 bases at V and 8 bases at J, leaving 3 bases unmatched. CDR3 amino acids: CAWTGQGAYSPLHF. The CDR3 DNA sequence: TGTGCCTGGACGGGACAGGGGGCCTATTCACCCCTCCACTTT. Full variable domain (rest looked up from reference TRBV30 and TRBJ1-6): SQTIHQWPATLVQPVGSPLSLECTVEGTSNPNLYWYRQAAGRGLQLLFYSVGIGQISSEVPQNLSASRPQDRQFILSSKKLLLSDSGFYLCAWTGQGAYSPLHFGNGTRLTVT.

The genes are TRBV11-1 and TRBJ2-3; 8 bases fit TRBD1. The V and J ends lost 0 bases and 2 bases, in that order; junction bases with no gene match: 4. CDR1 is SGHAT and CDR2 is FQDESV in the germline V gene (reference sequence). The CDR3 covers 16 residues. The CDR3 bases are TGTGCCAGCAGCTTAGCTGGGACAGGAGTCACAGATACGCAGTATTTT. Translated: CASSLAGTGVTDTQYF.

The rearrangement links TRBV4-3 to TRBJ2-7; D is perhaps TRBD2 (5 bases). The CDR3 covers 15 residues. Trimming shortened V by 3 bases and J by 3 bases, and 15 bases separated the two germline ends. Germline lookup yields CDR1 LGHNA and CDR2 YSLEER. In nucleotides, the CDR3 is TGCGCCAGCAGCCAGGCCCTGCGGGCCGACTACGAGCAGTACTTC. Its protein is CASSQALRADYEQYF.

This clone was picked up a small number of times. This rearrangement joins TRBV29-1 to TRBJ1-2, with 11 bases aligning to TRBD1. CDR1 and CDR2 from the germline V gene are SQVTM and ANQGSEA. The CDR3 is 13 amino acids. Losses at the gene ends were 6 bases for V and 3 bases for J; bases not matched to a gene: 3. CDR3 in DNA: TGCAGCGTCCGGGACAGGGGGGACTATGGCTACACCTTC. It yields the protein CSVRDRGDYGYTF. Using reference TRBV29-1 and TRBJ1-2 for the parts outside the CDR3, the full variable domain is SAVISQKPSRDICQRGTSLTIQCQVDSQVTMMFWYRQQPGQSLTLIATANQGSEATYESGFVIDKFPISRPNLTFSTLTVSNMSPEDSSIYLCSVRDRGDYGYTFGSGTRLTVV.

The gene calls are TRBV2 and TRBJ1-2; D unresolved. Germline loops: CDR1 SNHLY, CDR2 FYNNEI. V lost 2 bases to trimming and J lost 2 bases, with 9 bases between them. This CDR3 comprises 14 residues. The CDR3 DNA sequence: TGTGCCAGCAGTGAATTGAGCGCGAACTATGGCTACACCTTC. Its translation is CASSELSANYGYTF.

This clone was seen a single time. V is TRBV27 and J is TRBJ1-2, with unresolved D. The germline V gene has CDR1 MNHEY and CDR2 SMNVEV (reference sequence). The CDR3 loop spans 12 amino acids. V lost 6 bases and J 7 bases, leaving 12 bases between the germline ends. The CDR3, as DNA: TGTGCCAGCAGGGAGGGTGGCGCTGGCTACACCTTC. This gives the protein CASREGGAGYTF.

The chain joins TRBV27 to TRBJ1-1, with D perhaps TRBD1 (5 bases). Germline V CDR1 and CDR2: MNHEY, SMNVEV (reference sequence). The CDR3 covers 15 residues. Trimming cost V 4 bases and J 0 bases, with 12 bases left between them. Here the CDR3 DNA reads TGTGCCAGCAGTTCCCACAGGATAATGAACACTGAAGCTTTCTTT. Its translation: CASSSHRIMNTEAFF.

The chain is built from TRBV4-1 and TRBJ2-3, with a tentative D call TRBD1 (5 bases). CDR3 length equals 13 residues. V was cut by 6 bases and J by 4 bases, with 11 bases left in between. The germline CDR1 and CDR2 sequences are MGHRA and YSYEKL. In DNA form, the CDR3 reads TGCGCCAGCAGGCAGGGTATGGCAGATACGCAGTATTTT. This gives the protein CASRQGMADTQYF.

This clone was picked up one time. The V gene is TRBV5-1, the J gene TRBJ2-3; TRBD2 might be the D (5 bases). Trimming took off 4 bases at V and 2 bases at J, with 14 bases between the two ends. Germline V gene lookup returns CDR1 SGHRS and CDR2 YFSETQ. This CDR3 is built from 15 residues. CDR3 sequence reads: CASSQRTGYTDTQYF. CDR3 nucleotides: TGCGCCAGCAGCCAAAGGACTGGATACACAGATACGCAGTATTTT.

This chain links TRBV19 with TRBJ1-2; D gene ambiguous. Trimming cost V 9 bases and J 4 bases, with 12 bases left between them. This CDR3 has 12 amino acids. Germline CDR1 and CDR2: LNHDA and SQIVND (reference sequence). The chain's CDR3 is CASLDRTYGYTF. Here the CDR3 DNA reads TGTGCCAGCCTAGACCGTACCTATGGCTACACCTTC.

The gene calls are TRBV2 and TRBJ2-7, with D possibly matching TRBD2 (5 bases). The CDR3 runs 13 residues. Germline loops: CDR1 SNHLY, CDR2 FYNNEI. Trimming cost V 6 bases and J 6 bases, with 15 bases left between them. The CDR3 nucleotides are TGTGCCAGCAGGGCCGTCGGGGTATCCGAGCAGTACTTC. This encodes CASRAVGVSEQYF.

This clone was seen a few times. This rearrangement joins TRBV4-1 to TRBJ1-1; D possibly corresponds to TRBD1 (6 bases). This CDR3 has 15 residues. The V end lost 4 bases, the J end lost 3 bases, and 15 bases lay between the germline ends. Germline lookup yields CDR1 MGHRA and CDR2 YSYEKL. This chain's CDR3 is CASSPPGAGDTEAFF. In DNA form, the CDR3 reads TGCGCCAGCAGCCCCCCCGGGGCAGGGGACACTGAAGCTTTCTTT.

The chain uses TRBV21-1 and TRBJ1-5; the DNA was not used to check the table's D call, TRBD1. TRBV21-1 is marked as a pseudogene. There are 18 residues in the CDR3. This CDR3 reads CASSKKKPWTVCNQPQHF. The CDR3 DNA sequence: TGTGCCAGCAGCAAAAAAAAACCCTGGACAGTCTGCAATCAGCCCCAGCATTTT.

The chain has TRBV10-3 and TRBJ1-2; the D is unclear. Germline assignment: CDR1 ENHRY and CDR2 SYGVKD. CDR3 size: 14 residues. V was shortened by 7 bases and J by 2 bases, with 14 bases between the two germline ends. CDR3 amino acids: CAIKQSSLNYGYTF. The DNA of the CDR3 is TGTGCCATCAAACAGTCGTCCCTCAACTATGGCTACACCTTC.

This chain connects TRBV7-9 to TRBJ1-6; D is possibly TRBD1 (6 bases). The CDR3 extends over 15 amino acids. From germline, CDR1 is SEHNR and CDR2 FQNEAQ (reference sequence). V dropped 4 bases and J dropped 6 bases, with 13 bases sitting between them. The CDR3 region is CASSSRGGPNSPLHF. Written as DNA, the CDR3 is TGTGCCAGCAGCTCGAGGGGGGGGCCTAATTCACCCCTCCACTTT.

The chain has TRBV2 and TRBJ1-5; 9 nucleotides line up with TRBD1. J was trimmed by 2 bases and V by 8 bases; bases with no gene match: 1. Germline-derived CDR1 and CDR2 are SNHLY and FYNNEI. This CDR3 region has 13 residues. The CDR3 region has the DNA TGTGCCAGCGGACAGGGGCGCAATCAGCCCCAGCATTTT. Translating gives CASGQGRNQPQHF.

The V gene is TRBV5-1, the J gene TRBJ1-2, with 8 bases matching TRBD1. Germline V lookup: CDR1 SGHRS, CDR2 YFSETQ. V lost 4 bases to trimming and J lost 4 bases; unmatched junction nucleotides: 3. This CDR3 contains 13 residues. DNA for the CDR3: TGCGCCAGCAGCCAGGGACAGGCCTATGGCTACACCTTC. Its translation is CASSQGQAYGYTF.

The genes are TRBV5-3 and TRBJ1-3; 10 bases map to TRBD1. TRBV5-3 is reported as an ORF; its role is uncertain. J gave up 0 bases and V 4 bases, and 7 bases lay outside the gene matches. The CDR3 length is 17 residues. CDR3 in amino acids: CARSEGTGAFSGNTIYF. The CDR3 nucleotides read TGTGCCAGAAGCGAGGGGACAGGGGCGTTCTCTGGAAACACCATATATTTT.

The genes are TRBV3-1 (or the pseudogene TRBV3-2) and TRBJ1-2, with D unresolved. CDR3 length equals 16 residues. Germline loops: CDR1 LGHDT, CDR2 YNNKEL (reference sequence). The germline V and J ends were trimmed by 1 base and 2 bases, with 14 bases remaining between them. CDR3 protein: CASSQVGSFGNYGYTF. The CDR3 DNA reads TGTGCCAGCAGCCAAGTGGGGAGTTTCGGCAACTATGGCTACACCTTC.

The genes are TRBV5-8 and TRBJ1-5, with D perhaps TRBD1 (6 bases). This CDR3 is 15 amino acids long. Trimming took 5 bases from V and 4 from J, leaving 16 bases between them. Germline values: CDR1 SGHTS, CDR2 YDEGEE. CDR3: CASSTQGGMNQPQHF. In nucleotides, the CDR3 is TGTGCCAGCAGTACACAGGGTGGGATGAATCAGCCCCAGCATTTT.

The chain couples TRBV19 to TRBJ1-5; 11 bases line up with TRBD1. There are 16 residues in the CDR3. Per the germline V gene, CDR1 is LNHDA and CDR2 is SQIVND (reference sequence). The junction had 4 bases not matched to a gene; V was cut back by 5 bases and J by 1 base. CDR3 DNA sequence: TGTGCCAGTAGTCCAAGGACAGGGGGCAGCAATCAGCCCCAGCATTTT. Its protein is CASSPRTGGSNQPQHF. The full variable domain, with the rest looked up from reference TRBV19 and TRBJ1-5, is DGGITQSPKYLFRKEGQNVTLSCEQNLNHDAMYWYRQDPGQGLRLIYYSQIVNDFQKGDIAEGYSVSREKKESFPLTVTSAQKNPTAFYLCASSPRTGGSNQPQHFGDGTRLSIL.